The rows below give T cell receptor beta chains drawn from one sample of a study of T cell responses to AZD1222 COVID-19 vaccine. TCRdb's copy holds only in-frame clones and misses some; the assay was immunoSEQ multiplex PCR. The sample shows over 60,000 clones, about four fifths of them seen only once. Here the sequenced sample was peripheral blood, taken on day 0 of MenACWY control vaccination. The receptors come from an adult in good health. Both conserved end residues are trimmed from each CDR3. Fields, in order: clone size, V gene, CDR3 protein. Rows give clone size only sometimes, using once, few, many, or a class for an expanded clone.

>few|TRBV9
ASSPHFGGVNEQY
>NA|TRBV5-1
ASSLAGDRGDYGYT
>NA|TRBV27
ASALAGQGQPQH
>NA|TRBV7-2
ASSPRQRGGNSPLH
>once|TRBV4-2
ASSQDAGQPAGYT
>NA|TRBV3-1/TRBV3-2
ASSQANAEAF
>NA|TRBV11-2
ASSKMGGKDEQY
>few|TRBV1
TSSQESPRHGGFSYEQY
>NA|TRBV6-5
ASTKGAYSEQY
>NA|TRBV3-1/TRBV3-2
ASGGTANSPLH
>once|TRBV6-1
ASSERGGAGYGYT
>NA|TRBV7-2
ASSYAGTGGYEQY
>few|TRBV7-2
ASSLMRLGEQF
>few|TRBV5-1
ASSLAGSQGREQY
>NA|TRBV5-1
ASSRGTGSYNEQF
>NA|TRBV19
ASSIGVDTEAF
>NA|TRBV7-2
ASSLDGRGGGETQY
>NA|TRBV5-5
ASSLGANTGELF
>NA|TRBV9
ASSVGQGPHEQY
>NA|TRBV28
ASRTQGAQNTEAF
>NA|TRBV30
AWGRTAPEKLF
>NA|TRBV11-2
ASSLGTGAETQY
>NA|TRBV4-1
ASSQSPLRGETQY
>few|TRBV28
ASSYEGNEKLF